The rows below give T cell receptor beta chains drawn from one sample of a study of graft-versus-host responses after intestinal transplantation. Their specific antigens are unknown. Here immunoSEQ multiplex PCR was the method, and the copy in TCRdb shows in-frame clones only, minus some. Of around 70,000 clones in the sample, 89% were seen once. Sample: unstimulated CD8+ T cells sorted from spleen or lymph node cells, taken before intestinal transplant. The origin of the receptors is a human donor who received an intestinal transplant. Both conserved end residues are part of each CDR3. A D gene is named only where the DNA matches it firmly. Only some rows state a clone size, as once, few, many or a class for expanded clones.

v_gene,abundance,d_gene,j_gene,CDR3aa,CDR3nt
TRBV7-3,NA,TRBD1,TRBJ2-3,CASSLYPRTGVRNTQYF,TGTGCCAGCAGCCTCTACCCTAGGACAGGGGTCCGGAATACGCAGTATTTT
TRBV28,NA,TRBD1,TRBJ1-2,CASSLPWTGANYGYTF,TGTGCCAGCAGTCTGCCCTGGACAGGGGCTAACTATGGCTACACCTTC
TRBV10-1,NA,TRBD2,TRBJ2-7,CASRQSGGVGYEQYF,TGCGCCAGCAGGCAATCCGGGGGGGTTGGCTACGAGCAGTACTTC
TRBV5-4,NA,NA,TRBJ2-3,CASSLAAATDTQYF,TGTGCCAGCAGCTTGGCGGCGGCCACAGATACGCAGTATTTT
TRBV6-1,NA,TRBD2,TRBJ2-3,CASSAWPSGHSTDTQYF,TGTGCCAGCAGTGCCTGGCCTAGCGGGCATTCCACAGATACGCAGTATTTT
TRBV7-2,once,TRBD2,TRBJ2-3,CASASGGTDTQYF,TGTGCCAGCGCGAGCGGGGGCACAGATACGCAGTATTTT
TRBV2,NA,TRBD2,TRBJ2-1,CASSEDLAGGRSPLGEQFF,TGTGCCAGCAGTGAAGATTTAGCGGGAGGAAGGTCCCCATTGGGTGAGCAGTTCTTC
TRBV5-1,NA,NA,TRBJ1-1,CASSFVRDSGEYTEAFF,TGCGCCAGCAGCTTCGTTCGGGACTCGGGGGAGTACACTGAAGCTTTCTTT
TRBV19,NA,TRBD2,TRBJ2-1,CASQFSGSSYNEQFF,TGTGCCAGTCAATTTAGCGGGAGCTCCTACAATGAGCAGTTCTTC
TRBV25-1,once,NA,TRBJ1-1,CASSEYFFAERNTEAFF,TGTGCCAGCAGTGAATATTTTTTCGCCGAGCGGAACACTGAAGCTTTCTTT
TRBV4-2,NA,TRBD2,TRBJ2-7,CASSQGAPGLAGVREQYF,TGTGCCAGCAGCCAAGGGGCCCCGGGACTAGCGGGAGTTCGGGAGCAGTACTTC
TRBV6-5,NA,TRBD1,TRBJ1-1,CASRKDREVTEAFF,TGTGCCAGCAGAAAAGACAGGGAGGTCACTGAAGCTTTCTTT
TRBV10-1,NA,NA,TRBJ2-7,CASSESGSTYEQYF,TGCGCCAGCAGTGAATCAGGGTCCACCTACGAGCAGTACTTC
TRBV19,NA,NA,TRBJ2-1,CASTTWANHNEQFF,TGTGCCAGCACCACCTGGGCCAACCACAATGAGCAGTTCTTC
TRBV28,NA,NA,TRBJ1-2,CASSPREELGYTF,TGTGCCAGCAGCCCGAGGGAGGAGCTGGGCTACACCTTC
TRBV30,NA,NA,TRBJ1-3,CALQNSGNTIYF,TGTGCCCTACAGAACTCTGGAAACACCATATATTTT
TRBV7-9,once,NA,TRBJ1-2,CASSFGRTDYGYTF,TGTGCCAGCAGCTTCGGTCGAACAGACTATGGCTACACCTTC
TRBV6-1,few,TRBD1,TRBJ1-4,CASSDGTGGNEKLFF,TGTGCCAGCAGTGACGGGACAGGAGGGAATGAAAAACTGTTTTTT
TRBV28,NA,TRBD1,TRBJ2-3,CASSPFLGTGGRRDTQYF,TGTGCCAGCAGTCCCTTTTTGGGGACAGGGGGCAGGAGAGATACGCAGTATTTT
TRBV7-6,NA,TRBD2,TRBJ2-3,CASSLVVGTSLLTDTQYF,TGTGCCAGCAGCTTAGTAGTAGGGACTAGCTTACTCACAGATACGCAGTATTTT
TRBV19,NA,NA,TRBJ2-7,CASSGRLTGSYEQYF,TGTGCCAGTAGTGGCCGGTTGACAGGCTCCTACGAGCAGTACTTC
TRBV7-2,NA,NA,TRBJ2-1,CASRYWQFF,TGTGCCAGCAGGTACTGGCAGTTCTTC
TRBV27,NA,NA,TRBJ1-1,CASSFDAGDTEAFF,TGTGCCAGCAGTTTCGATGCCGGGGACACTGAAGCTTTCTTT
TRBV11-2,NA,NA,TRBJ2-7,CASSLDRGITYEQYF,TGTGCCAGCAGCTTAGACCGGGGGATAACCTACGAGCAGTACTTC
TRBV5-4,few,NA,TRBJ1-4,CASSLGGVTNEKLFF,TGTGCCAGCAGCTTGGGCGGGGTGACTAATGAAAAACTGTTTTTT
TRBV19,once,NA,TRBJ1-5,CASNRRINQPQHF,TGTGCCAGTAATAGGCGGATTAATCAGCCCCAGCATTTT
TRBV2,NA,NA,TRBJ2-5,CASSLSGETQYF,TGTGCCAGCAGCTTATCGGGGGAGACCCAGTACTTC
TRBV28,once,NA,TRBJ1-5,CASSARGWGNNQPQHF,TGTGCCAGCTCCGCCAGGGGTTGGGGAAACAATCAGCCCCAGCATTTT
TRBV7-6,NA,NA,TRBJ1-4,CASPTGHNEKLFF,TGTGCCAGCCCGACAGGACATAATGAAAAACTGTTTTTT
TRBV15,NA,TRBD1,TRBJ1-2,CATSRDASGTAYGYTF,TGTGCCACCAGCAGAGATGCCTCCGGGACAGCTTATGGCTACACCTTC
TRBV6-5,few,NA,TRBJ2-6,CASSYDSSGANVLTF,TGTGCCAGCAGTTACGACAGCTCTGGGGCCAACGTCCTGACTTTC
TRBV7-9,NA,NA,TRBJ2-7,CASSLYSDEQYF,TGTGCCAGCAGCTTATACTCGGACGAGCAGTACTTC
TRBV13,few,NA,TRBJ2-7,CASSSHSGEQYF,TGTGCCAGCAGCTCCCACTCTGGCGAGCAGTACTTC
TRBV13,NA,NA,TRBJ2-1,CASSRRRGEVNEQFF,TGTGCCAGCAGCCGTCGACGGGGAGAGGTCAATGAGCAGTTCTTC
TRBV7-9,NA,TRBD1,TRBJ1-1,CASSPGGTEAFF,TGTGCCAGCAGCCCAGGGGGCACTGAAGCTTTCTTT
TRBV6-5,NA,TRBD1,TRBJ1-1,CASRERQGMNTEAFF,TGTGCCAGCAGAGAGAGACAGGGAATGAACACTGAAGCTTTCTTT
TRBV7-9,few,NA,TRBJ1-5,CASSLLGGSQPQHF,TGTGCCAGCAGCTTGCTGGGGGGGAGTCAGCCCCAGCATTTT
TRBV6-1,NA,NA,TRBJ1-1,CASRRADGTNTEAFF,TGTGCCAGCCGACGAGCGGACGGAACCAACACTGAAGCTTTCTTT
TRBV27,NA,NA,TRBJ2-3,CASSYLPGVTDTQYF,TGTGCCAGCAGTTACCTTCCGGGAGTAACAGATACGCAGTATTTT
TRBV27,NA,NA,TRBJ2-7,CASSPRGPSYEQYF,TGTGCCAGCAGTCCACGGGGTCCCTCCTACGAGCAGTACTTC
TRBV19,NA,TRBD1,TRBJ2-1,CASSPGQGHNEQFF,TGTGCCAGTAGTCCCGGACAGGGGCACAATGAGCAGTTCTTC
TRBV6-4,NA,TRBD2,TRBJ2-1,CASSDSTGGGNEQFF,TGTGCCAGCAGTGACTCAACGGGAGGGGGGAATGAGCAGTTCTTC
TRBV27,NA,NA,TRBJ2-7,CASSDSPYEQYF,TGTGCCAGCAGCGACAGCCCCTACGAGCAGTACTTC
TRBV27,NA,TRBD2,TRBJ2-7,CASSWGGAYEQYF,TGTGCCAGCAGCTGGGGGGGAGCCTACGAGCAGTACTTC
TRBV30,NA,TRBD2,TRBJ2-1,CAWIRFGGGGLYEQFF,TGTGCCTGGATCCGATTCGGGGGGGGCGGGTTGTATGAGCAGTTCTTC
TRBV5-4,NA,TRBD1,TRBJ2-7,CASSIRDRGYEQYF,TGTGCCAGCAGCATCCGGGACAGGGGTTACGAGCAGTACTTC
TRBV6-1,NA,NA,TRBJ1-2,CASSVEGGLYGYTF,TGTGCCAGCAGTGTTGAGGGCGGCCTCTATGGCTACACCTTC
TRBV6-5,NA,NA,TRBJ2-1,CASSLARNSYNEQFF,TGTGCCAGCAGTTTAGCGAGGAACTCCTACAATGAGCAGTTCTTC
TRBV28,NA,TRBD2,TRBJ2-7,CASSREAGGAYEQYF,TGTGCCAGCAGTCGCGAAGCGGGGGGGGCCTACGAGCAGTACTTC
TRBV6-4,few,TRBD2,TRBJ2-2,CASSDGTSGNTGELFF,TGTGCCAGCAGTGACGGGACTAGCGGGAACACCGGGGAGCTGTTTTTT
TRBV9,NA,TRBD2,TRBJ2-3,CASSGTSGGTDTQYF,TGTGCCAGCAGCGGAACTAGCGGGGGCACAGATACGCAGTATTTT
TRBV7-9,NA,NA,TRBJ1-2,CASSLGRTAYGYTF,TGTGCCAGCAGCTTAGGCCGGACAGCTTATGGCTACACCTTC
TRBV30,NA,NA,TRBJ2-1,CAWSVSNNEQFF,TGTGCCTGGAGTGTGAGTAACAATGAGCAGTTCTTC
TRBV15,NA,NA,TRBJ1-2,CATYDRSGGYGYTF,TGTGCCACCTACGACAGGTCGGGGGGCTATGGCTACACCTTC
TRBV28,once,TRBD1,TRBJ1-5,CASSTRGTAFSPQHF,TGTGCCAGCAGTACAAGAGGGACAGCCTTTTCTCCCCAGCATTTT
TRBV5-1,NA,NA,TRBJ1-1,CASSPLTGGRRDTEAFF,TGCGCCAGCAGCCCTTTGACAGGTGGTCGTAGGGACACTGAAGCTTTCTTT
TRBV29-1,NA,TRBD2,TRBJ2-7,CSVEGPGRDYEQYF,TGCAGCGTTGAGGGTCCCGGGAGGGACTACGAGCAGTACTTC
TRBV11-2,NA,NA,TRBJ2-7,CASSLTGGAGYEQYF,TGTGCCAGCAGCCTCACCGGGGGAGCAGGGTACGAGCAGTACTTC
TRBV27,NA,TRBD1,TRBJ1-6,CASKLPGQGHSPLHF,TGTGCCAGCAAACTCCCGGGACAGGGGCATTCACCCCTCCACTTT
TRBV28,few,TRBD1,TRBJ1-2,CASSFGQANYGYTF,TGTGCCAGCAGTTTCGGACAGGCTAACTATGGCTACACCTTC